A single sample gave rise to the 26 T cell receptor beta chains below, sequenced in a study of T cells after yellow fever vaccination. In TCRdb, the 5' RACE reads were re-called with MiXCR into one record per CDR3 protein. This table holds over 250,000 distinct CDR3 sequences, about 5.2% found once. Sequencing used CD4+ T cells sorted from PBMCs, obtained on the day of the yellow fever booster vaccination. All receptors derive from a man between 18 and 29 years old who received the YFV17D yellow fever vaccine.

This clonotype has a count of ten or more. The gene calls are TRBV7-9 and TRBJ1-6; 10 positions match TRBD1. CDR3 length: 17 residues. The V segment lost 2 bases and the J segment 8 bases; nucleotides outside the gene matches: 9. Germline V gene lookup returns CDR1 SEHNR and CDR2 FQNEAQ (reference sequence). The CDR3 nucleotides are TGTGCCAGCAGCTTATCTCCTCGGGGACAGGGGCATTCACCCCTCCACTTT. Its protein is CASSLSPRGQGHSPLHF.

At least ten counts were recorded for this clonotype. The V and J genes are TRBV2 and TRBJ1-5, with TRBD1 identical over 8 bases. This CDR3 is built from 15 residues. CDR1 SNHLY and CDR2 FYNNEI come from the germline V gene. Trimming at V came to 5 bases and at J to 2 bases, leaving 5 bases not matched to a gene. The CDR3: CASSQDRAGNQPQHF. CDR3 sequence (DNA): TGTGCCAGCAGTCAGGACAGGGCGGGCAATCAGCCCCAGCATTTT.

The V gene is TRBV6-1, the J gene TRBJ2-6, with 9 nucleotides matching TRBD2. The CDR3 is 18 amino acids. With V trimmed by 2 bases and J by 2 bases, 7 bases remained unmatched. Germline V gene data show CDR1 as MNHNS and CDR2 as SASEGT. In DNA form, the CDR3 reads TGTGCCAGCAGTGAACGGAGCGGGGGGCCAACTGGGGCCAACGTCCTGACTTTC. Its protein product is CASSERSGGPTGANVLTF.

The V gene is TRBV6-6, the J gene TRBJ1-5; possible D gene TRBD1, 6 bases. The germline CDR1 and CDR2 sequences are MNHNY and SVGAGI (reference sequence). This CDR3 comprises 14 residues. Trimming cost V 4 bases and J 4 bases, with 11 bases left between them. CDR3 nucleotide sequence: TGTGCCAGCAGTTGGGGGGCGCCGAATCAGCCCCAGCATTTT. Translation: CASSWGAPNQPQHF.

This clonotype showed up just a few times. The chain employs TRBV7-2 and TRBJ2-2; D is ambiguous. This CDR3 has 15 residues. V was cut by 5 bases and J by 1 base, with 11 bases left in between. Germline-derived CDR1 and CDR2 are SGHTA and FQGNSA. The CDR3 DNA is TGTGCCAGCAGCCCCCGTTCAGGGAACACCGGGGAGCTGTTTTTT. It yields the protein CASSPRSGNTGELFF.

This clonotype was recorded many times. The chain recombines TRBV4-2 with TRBJ2-1; D gene unclear. Trimming stripped 0 bases from V and 0 bases from J, with 12 bases between. The germline V gene has CDR1 LGHNA and CDR2 YNFKEQ. The CDR3 runs 17 residues. CDR3 loop: CASSQDTYFPSYNEQFF. In nucleotides, the CDR3 is TGTGCCAGCAGCCAAGATACATATTTCCCCTCCTACAATGAGCAGTTCTTC.

This clonotype was seen only a few times. This chain uses TRBV20-1 with TRBJ1-1; D gene unclear. CDR1 is DFQATT, CDR2 SNEGSKA, per germline (reference sequence). Trimming took 5 bases from V and 5 from J, leaving 9 bases between them. This CDR3 has 11 amino acids. The CDR3 DNA is TGCAGTGCTTTTTTCCGGACTGAAGCTTTCTTT. It codes for CSAFFRTEAFF.

This clonotype was observed many times. This sequence joins TRBV12-3 or TRBV12-4 and TRBJ1-1; TRBD1 is a possible D gene (5 bases). V was pared by 3 bases and J by 2 bases, with 13 bases between. The CDR3 covers 15 residues. Written as DNA, the CDR3 is TGTGCCAGCAGTTTGAGGGACGGAGACAACACTGAAGCTTTCTTT. Protein: CASSLRDGDNTEAFF.

V and J are TRBV6-5 and TRBJ2-1; D may be TRBD1 (6 bases). This CDR3 is built from 17 residues. Trimming took 4 bases from V and 2 from J, leaving 18 bases between them. Germline lookup yields CDR1 MNHEY and CDR2 SVGAGI. CDR3 sequence (DNA): TGTGCCAGCAGTTCTCGTACAGGGTTTCGGGCCTACAATGAGCAGTTCTTC. Amino acid sequence: CASSSRTGFRAYNEQFF.

The genes are TRBV3-1 and TRBJ1-5, with no clear D. The germline CDR1 and CDR2 sequences are LGHDT and YNNKEL (reference sequence). The CDR3 covers 15 residues. Trimming removed 1 base at V and 7 bases at J, with 14 bases between. The DNA of the CDR3 is TGTGCCAGCAGCCAAGCTTCAAGCCCGGGCCAGCCCCAGCATTTT. Amino acid sequence: CASSQASSPGQPQHF.

The rearrangement uses TRBV10-1 and TRBJ2-1; 13 bases align to TRBD2. V was clipped by 6 bases and J by 5 bases; unmatched bases: 7. Per the germline V gene, CDR1 is WNHNN and CDR2 is SYGVQD (reference sequence). This CDR3 is built from 16 residues. The CDR3, as DNA: TGCGCCAGCAGCGACCTGGGACTAGCGGGGAACAATGAGCAGTTCTTC. This gives the protein CASSDLGLAGNNEQFF.

The chain combines TRBV18 with TRBJ2-3; D gene ambiguous. V was trimmed by 4 bases and J by 1 base, leaving 6 bases between them. Germline values: CDR1 KGHSH, CDR2 LQKENI. The CDR3 totals 13 residues. Here the CDR3 reads CASSQPGTDTQYF. The CDR3 region has the DNA TGTGCCAGCTCACAGCCGGGCACAGATACGCAGTATTTT.

This clonotype was recorded many times. The chain combines TRBV24-1 with TRBJ2-1, with 14 nucleotides matching TRBD2. The CDR3 runs 16 residues. Germline trimming cut 2 bases from V and 12 bases from J; bases unmatched to any gene: 8. CDR1 and CDR2 (germline): KGHDR, SFDVKD. CDR3 protein: CATSDSGTSGGHRQFF. The CDR3 nucleotides are TGTGCCACCAGTGATTCCGGGACTAGCGGGGGCCACCGGCAGTTCTTC.

The chain is built from TRBV6-6 and TRBJ2-7, with 7 nucleotides matching TRBD1. J was trimmed by 6 bases and V by 2 bases; bases with no gene match: 1. The CDR3 has 12 residues. Per germline, CDR1 MNHNY and CDR2 SVGAGI (reference sequence). Here the CDR3 reads CASSYAGGEQYF. The CDR3 bases are TGTGCCAGCAGTTACGCAGGGGGCGAGCAGTACTTC.

This clonotype appeared many times. J is TRBJ2-3 and V is TRBV9; D might be TRBD2 (5 bases). The CDR3 has 15 residues. The germline CDR1 and CDR2 sequences are SGDLS and YYNGEE. The V and J ends lost 0 bases and 5 bases respectively, with 13 bases between them. DNA for the CDR3: TGTGCCAGCAGCGTAGCTCCACTAGTGGTAGATACGCAGTATTTT. This encodes CASSVAPLVVDTQYF.

The rearrangement links TRBV5-8 to TRBJ1-4; the D gene is possibly TRBD1 (6 bases). The CDR3 is made up of 14 amino acids. The germline V and J ends were trimmed by 2 bases and 6 bases, with 11 bases remaining between them. Germline V gene lookup returns CDR1 SGHTS and CDR2 YDEGEE. The CDR3 region is CASSLRGPHEKLFF. CDR3 in DNA: TGTGCCAGCAGCTTACGGGGGCCACATGAAAAACTGTTTTTT. Drawing the rest from reference TRBV5-8 and TRBJ1-4, the complete variable domain is EAGVTQSPTHLIKTRGQQATLRCSPISGHTSVYWYQQALGLGLQFLLWYDEGEERNRGNFPPRFSGRQFPNYSSELNVNALELEDSALYLCASSLRGPHEKLFFGSGTQLSVL.

The gene calls are TRBV4-2 and TRBJ2-1; D possibly uses TRBD1 or TRBD2 (6 bases each). CDR1 is LGHNA and CDR2 is YNFKEQ in the germline V gene. CDR3 length equals 16 residues. Trimming removed 0 bases at V and 4 bases at J, with 13 bases between. DNA of the CDR3: TGTGCCAGCAGCCAAGATCCGGGGGCAGGGTACAATGAGCAGTTCTTC. This encodes CASSQDPGAGYNEQFF.

This clonotype was counted a few times. The CDR3 bases are TGTGCCAGCAGCTCCCCTCAGGTTTCAGATACGCAGTATTTT. It yields the protein CASSSPQVSDTQYF. This chain connects TRBV5-5 to TRBJ2-3, with no clear D. The CDR3 has 14 residues. Deletions cut 3 bases from V and 4 bases from J, with 12 bases between. CDR1 is SGHKS and CDR2 is YYEKEE in the germline V gene (reference sequence).

The chain is built from TRBV15 and TRBJ2-1, with TRBD1 matching 7 bases. The trim removed 1 base at V and 6 bases at J, leaving 9 bases unmatched. The CDR3 is 16 residues long. Germline assignment: CDR1 LNHNV and CDR2 YYDKDF (reference sequence). CDR3 residues: CATSRVRPGGFNEQFF. CDR3 coding DNA: TGTGCCACCAGCAGAGTTAGGCCAGGGGGATTCAATGAGCAGTTCTTC.

This clonotype was detected ten times or more. V usage is TRBV11-2 and J usage is TRBJ2-3, with D perhaps matching TRBD1 or TRBD2 (5 bases each). Germline CDR1 and CDR2: SGHAT and FQNNGV. The length of the CDR3 is 18 residues. V was shortened by 2 bases and J by 0 bases, with 18 bases between the two germline ends. The CDR3 DNA follows: TGTGCCAGCAGCTTATTAAGTCTGGGTGGGGGTAGCACAGATACGCAGTATTTT. Its protein is CASSLLSLGGGSTDTQYF.

The chain recombines TRBV5-5 with TRBJ2-7; D not resolved. The CDR3 totals 13 residues. Trimming cost V 2 bases and J 0 bases, with 6 bases left between them. The germline gives CDR1 SGHKS, CDR2 YYEKEE (reference sequence). This CDR3 is CASSFHPSYEQYV. CDR3 in DNA: TGTGCCAGCAGCTTTCATCCCTCCTACGAGCAGTACGTC.

At least ten counts were recorded for this clonotype. This chain uses TRBV4-1 with TRBJ1-3, with 8 bases aligning to TRBD1. Germline V lookup: CDR1 MGHRA, CDR2 YSYEKL. V was pared by 2 bases and J by 0 bases, with 9 bases of the junction left unmatched. The CDR3 covers 18 residues. CDR3 sequence: CASSQPTLRGPSGNTIYF. CDR3 coding DNA: TGCGCCAGCAGCCAACCGACCCTCAGGGGGCCCTCTGGAAACACCATATATTTT.

This clonotype came up many times. V and J are TRBV29-1 and TRBJ2-7; 7 bases agree with TRBD1. The CDR3 contains 13 residues. V lost 6 bases to trimming and J lost 9 bases; unmatched junction nucleotides: 14. Germline loops: CDR1 SQVTM, CDR2 ANQGSEA. The DNA of the CDR3 is TGCAGCGTCCTGAGGACAGGCTACGATGGGCAGTACTTC. Protein product: CSVLRTGYDGQYF.

This rearrangement joins TRBV12-3 or TRBV12-4 to TRBJ1-2; 12 bases fit TRBD1. The CDR3 has 15 amino acids. The junction had 7 bases not matched to a gene; V was cut back by 5 bases and J by 6 bases. The CDR3, as DNA: TGTGCCAGCAGTCCCGAGGGACAGGGGGCTAATGGCTACACCTTC. Encoded protein: CASSPEGQGANGYTF.

The V and J genes are TRBV7-8 and TRBJ2-7; the D gene could be TRBD1 or TRBD2 (6 bases each). The CDR3 spans 18 residues. The V and J ends lost 0 bases and 1 base respectively, with 19 bases between them. CDR1 and CDR2 (germline): SGHVS, FQNEAQ. The CDR3 loop is CASSLARLGGLRSYEQYF. Written as DNA, the CDR3 is TGTGCCAGCAGCTTAGCGCGACTGGGGGGCCTTAGGTCCTACGAGCAGTACTTC.

This clonotype has a count of ten or more. J is TRBJ1-2 and V is TRBV27; TRBD1 agrees at 8 bases. The CDR3 spans 13 residues. Per the germline V gene, CDR1 is MNHEY and CDR2 is SMNVEV (reference sequence). The V gene end was trimmed by 5 bases and the J gene end by 3 bases; junction bases not matched to a gene: 2. The CDR3 region has the DNA TGTGCCAGCAGTGCGACAGGGGACTATGGCTACACCTTC. It is translated as CASSATGDYGYTF.